What follows are 7 T cell receptor beta chains derived from one specimen sequenced in a study of blood T cell repertoires in COVID-19. The assay was immunoSEQ multiplex PCR, and TCRdb's table has in-frame clones only and misses some. The sample holds about 110,000 clones, about three quarters seen once. Sequencing used peripheral blood. These receptors all stem from an elderly man with acute or convalescent COVID-19.

This clone was observed a few times. The gene calls are TRBV6-6 and TRBJ1-2, with TRBD1 identical over 7 bases. J gave up 5 bases and V 6 bases, and 12 bases lay outside the gene matches. The CDR3 consists of 15 residues. Looked up from germline, CDR1 is MNHNY and CDR2 is SVGAGI (reference sequence). The CDR3: CASRQGQAPDYGYTF. The CDR3 nucleotides are TGTGCCAGCAGACAAGGACAGGCACCAGATTATGGCTACACCTTC.

J is TRBJ1-3 and V is TRBV6-2 or TRBV6-3, with TRBD1 matching 10 bases. V was clipped by 2 bases and J by 3 bases; unmatched bases: 4. The CDR3 consists of 16 residues. Germline loops: CDR1 MNHEY, CDR2 SVGEGT. DNA for the CDR3: TGTGCCAGCAGTTACCGCGGGACAGGGGATGGAAACACCATATATTTT. This sequence encodes CASSYRGTGDGNTIYF.

The V gene is TRBV19, the J gene TRBJ1-5; 8 positions agree with TRBD1. CDR1 is LNHDA, CDR2 SQIVND, per germline (reference sequence). The CDR3 runs to 14 residues. The junction had 6 bases not matched to a gene; V was cut back by 7 bases and J by 4 bases. CDR3 amino acids: CASKDRVRNQPQHF. The CDR3 DNA reads TGTGCCAGTAAGGACAGGGTTCGGAATCAGCCCCAGCATTTT.

The genes are TRBV6-2 or TRBV6-3 and TRBJ2-7; TRBD2 is a possible D gene (5 bases). CDR1 and CDR2 from the germline V gene are MNHEY and SVGEGT. CDR3 length: 16 amino acids. The V end was cut by 2 bases, the J end by 2 bases, with 16 bases between. This CDR3 reads CASSYVVWRSTYEQYF. For the CDR3, the DNA is TGTGCCAGCAGTTACGTCGTGTGGAGGTCCACCTACGAGCAGTACTTC.

This clone occurred many times. The chain carries TRBV24-1 and TRBJ2-2; 11 bases agree with TRBD1. This CDR3 spans 17 amino acids. V was pared by 6 bases and J by 4 bases, with 9 bases of the junction left unmatched. The germline gives CDR1 KGHDR, CDR2 SFDVKD. The CDR3 is CATSLSPGTGGTGELFF. CDR3 DNA: TGTGCCACCAGTCTCTCCCCCGGGACAGGGGGCACCGGGGAGCTGTTTTTT.

V usage is TRBV19 and J usage is TRBJ1-1; the D gene is possibly TRBD1 (6 bases). The CDR3 consists of 14 residues. The V gene's germline CDR1 is LNHDA and CDR2 SQIVND (reference sequence). The V gene lost 9 bases and the J gene lost 2 bases, with 16 bases spanning the gap. CDR3: CASRTRTDNTEAFF. Written as DNA, the CDR3 is TGTGCCAGCCGGACGAGGACAGACAACACTGAAGCTTTCTTT.

There are a few counts of this clone. The chain employs TRBV5-1 and TRBJ1-4, with D possibly TRBD1 on 6 matching bases. This CDR3 has 15 amino acids. With 4 bases removed from V and 3 bases from J, the gap between germline ends came to 13 bases. Germline assignment: CDR1 SGHRS and CDR2 YFSETQ. CDR3 in DNA: TGCGCCAGCAGCGAAGGGACAAACCCTAATGAAAAACTGTTTTTT. It yields the protein CASSEGTNPNEKLFF.